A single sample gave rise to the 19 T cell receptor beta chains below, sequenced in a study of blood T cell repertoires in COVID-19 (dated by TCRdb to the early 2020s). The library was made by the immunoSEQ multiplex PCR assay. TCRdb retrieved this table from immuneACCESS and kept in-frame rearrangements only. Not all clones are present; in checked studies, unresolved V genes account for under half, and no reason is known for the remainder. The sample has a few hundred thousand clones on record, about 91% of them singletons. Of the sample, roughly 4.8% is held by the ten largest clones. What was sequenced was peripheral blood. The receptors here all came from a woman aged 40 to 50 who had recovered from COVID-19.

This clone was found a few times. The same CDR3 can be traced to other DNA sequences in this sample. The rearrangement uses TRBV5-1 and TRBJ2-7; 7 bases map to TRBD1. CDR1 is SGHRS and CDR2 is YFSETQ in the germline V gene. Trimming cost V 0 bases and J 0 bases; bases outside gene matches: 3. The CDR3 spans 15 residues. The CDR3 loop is CASSLAGQVSYEQYF. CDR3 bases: TGCGCCAGCAGCTTGGCCGGACAGGTCTCCTACGAGCAGTACTTC.

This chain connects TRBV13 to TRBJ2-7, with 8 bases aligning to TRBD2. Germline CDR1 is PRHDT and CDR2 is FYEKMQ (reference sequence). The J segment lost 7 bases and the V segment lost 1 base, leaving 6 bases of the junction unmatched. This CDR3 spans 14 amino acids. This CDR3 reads CASSLAGGPLEQYF. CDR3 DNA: TGTGCCAGCAGCTTAGCGGGGGGGCCTTTAGAGCAGTACTTC. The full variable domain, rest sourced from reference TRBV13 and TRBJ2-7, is AAGVIQSPRHLIKEKRETATLKCYPIPRHDTVYWYQQGPGQDPQFLISFYEKMQSDKGSIPDRFSAQQFSDYHSELNMSSLELGDSALYFCASSLAGGPLEQYFGPGTRLTVT.

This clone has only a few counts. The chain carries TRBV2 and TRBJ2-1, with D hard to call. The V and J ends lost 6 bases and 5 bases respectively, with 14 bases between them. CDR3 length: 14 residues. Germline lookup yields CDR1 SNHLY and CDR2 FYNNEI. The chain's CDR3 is CASRLIATDNEQFF. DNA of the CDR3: TGTGCCAGCAGGCTCATAGCTACGGACAATGAGCAGTTCTTC.

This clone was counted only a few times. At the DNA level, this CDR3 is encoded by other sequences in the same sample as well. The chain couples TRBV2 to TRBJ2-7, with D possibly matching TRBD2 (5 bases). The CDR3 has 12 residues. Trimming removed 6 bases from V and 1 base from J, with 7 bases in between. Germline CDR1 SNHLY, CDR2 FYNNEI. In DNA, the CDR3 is TGTGCCAGCAGCAGCGGATCCTACGAGCAGTACTTC. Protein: CASSSGSYEQYF. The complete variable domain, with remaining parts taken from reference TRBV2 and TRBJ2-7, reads EPEVTQTPSHQVTQMGQEVILRCVPISNHLYFYWYRQILGQKVEFLVSFYNNEISEKSEIFDDQFSVERPDGSNFTLKIRSTKLEDSAMYFCASSSGSYEQYFGPGTRLTVT.

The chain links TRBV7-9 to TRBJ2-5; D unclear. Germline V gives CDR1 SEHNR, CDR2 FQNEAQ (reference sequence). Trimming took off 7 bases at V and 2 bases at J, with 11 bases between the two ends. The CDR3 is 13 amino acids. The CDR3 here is CASKREEQETQYF. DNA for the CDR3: TGTGCCAGCAAACGAGAGGAACAAGAGACCCAGTACTTC.

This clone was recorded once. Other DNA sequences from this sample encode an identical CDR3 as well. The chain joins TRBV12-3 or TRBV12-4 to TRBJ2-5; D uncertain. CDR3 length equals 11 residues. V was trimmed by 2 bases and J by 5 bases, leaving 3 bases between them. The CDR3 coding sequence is TGTGCCAGCAGTTTACGTGAGACCCAGTACTTC. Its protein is CASSLRETQYF.

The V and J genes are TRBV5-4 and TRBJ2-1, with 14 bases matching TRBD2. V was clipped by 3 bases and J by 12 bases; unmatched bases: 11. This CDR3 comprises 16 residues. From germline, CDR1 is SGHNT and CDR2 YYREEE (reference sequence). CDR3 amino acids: CASSSLGLAGVRGQFF. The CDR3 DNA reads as TGTGCCAGCAGCTCACTGGGACTAGCGGGAGTTAGAGGGCAGTTCTTC.

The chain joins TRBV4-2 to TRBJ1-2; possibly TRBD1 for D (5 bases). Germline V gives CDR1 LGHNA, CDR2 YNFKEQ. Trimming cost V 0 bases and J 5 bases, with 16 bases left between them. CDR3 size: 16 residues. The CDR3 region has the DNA TGTGCCAGCAGCCAAGACCCAGGGTTGGTAATATATGGCTACACCTTC. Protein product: CASSQDPGLVIYGYTF.

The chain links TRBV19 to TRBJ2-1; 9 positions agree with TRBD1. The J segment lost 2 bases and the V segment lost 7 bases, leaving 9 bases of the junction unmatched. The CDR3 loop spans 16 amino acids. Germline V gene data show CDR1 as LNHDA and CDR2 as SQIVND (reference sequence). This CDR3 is CASMVGTGGTYNEQFF. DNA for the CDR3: TGTGCCAGTATGGTGGGTACAGGGGGCACCTACAATGAGCAGTTCTTC. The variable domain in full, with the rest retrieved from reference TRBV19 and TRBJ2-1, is DGGITQSPKYLFRKEGQNVTLSCEQNLNHDAMYWYRQDPGQGLRLIYYSQIVNDFQKGDIAEGYSVSREKKESFPLTVTSAQKNPTAFYLCASMVGTGGTYNEQFFGPGTRLTVL.

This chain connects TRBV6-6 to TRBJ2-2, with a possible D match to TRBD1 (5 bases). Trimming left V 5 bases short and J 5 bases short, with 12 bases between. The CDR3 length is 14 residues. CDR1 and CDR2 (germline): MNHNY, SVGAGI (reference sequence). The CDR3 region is CASSTSHRTGELFF. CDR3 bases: TGTGCCAGCAGTACCAGCCACAGGACCGGGGAGCTGTTTTTT.

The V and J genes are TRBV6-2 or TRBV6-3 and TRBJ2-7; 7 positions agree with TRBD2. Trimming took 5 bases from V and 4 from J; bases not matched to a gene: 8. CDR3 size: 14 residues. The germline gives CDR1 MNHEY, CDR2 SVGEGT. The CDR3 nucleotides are TGTGCCAGCAGTCCCATAGCGGGCCTTTACGAGCAGTACGTC. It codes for CASSPIAGLYEQYV.

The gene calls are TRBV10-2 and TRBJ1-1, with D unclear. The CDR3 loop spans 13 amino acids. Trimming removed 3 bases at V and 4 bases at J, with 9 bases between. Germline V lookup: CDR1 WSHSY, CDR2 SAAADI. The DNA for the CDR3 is TGCGCCAGCAGTGAACACGGGGTCACTGAAGCTTTCTTT. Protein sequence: CASSEHGVTEAFF.

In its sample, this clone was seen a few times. CDR3 coding DNA: TGCGCCAGCAGCTGGGGAGTTGGGAGCTCCTACAATGAGCAGTTCTTC. It codes for CASSWGVGSSYNEQFF. The chain recombines TRBV5-1 with TRBJ2-1, with a weak D call TRBD2 (5 bases). The germline V gene encodes CDR1 SGHRS and CDR2 YFSETQ. V dropped 3 bases and J dropped 0 bases, with 13 bases sitting between them. The CDR3 has 16 amino acids.

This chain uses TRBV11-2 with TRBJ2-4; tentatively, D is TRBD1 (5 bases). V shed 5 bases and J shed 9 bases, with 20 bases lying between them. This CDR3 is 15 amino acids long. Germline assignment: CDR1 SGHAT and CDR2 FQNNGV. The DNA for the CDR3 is TGTGCCAGCAGCCTCCAGACAGCTCTCCAGGGCATTCAGTACTTC. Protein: CASSLQTALQGIQYF.

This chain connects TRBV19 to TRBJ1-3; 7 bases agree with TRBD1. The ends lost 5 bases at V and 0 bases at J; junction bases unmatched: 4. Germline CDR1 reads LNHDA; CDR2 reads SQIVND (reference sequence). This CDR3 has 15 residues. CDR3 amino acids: CASSPQGTSGNTIYF. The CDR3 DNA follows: TGTGCCAGTAGTCCACAGGGGACCTCTGGAAACACCATATATTTT.

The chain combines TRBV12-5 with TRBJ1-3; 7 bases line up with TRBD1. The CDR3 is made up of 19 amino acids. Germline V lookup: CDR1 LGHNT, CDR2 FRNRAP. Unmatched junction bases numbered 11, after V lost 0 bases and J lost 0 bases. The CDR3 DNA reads TGTGCTAGTGGTTTGGTACCCGGGACAGATGTTTTCTCTGGAAACACCATATATTTT. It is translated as CASGLVPGTDVFSGNTIYF.

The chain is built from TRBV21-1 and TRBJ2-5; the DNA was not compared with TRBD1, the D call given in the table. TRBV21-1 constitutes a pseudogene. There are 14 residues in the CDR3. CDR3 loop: CASSKLDRARLTYF. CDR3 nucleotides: TGTGCCAGCAGCAAATTAGACAGGGCACGCCTGACCTACTTC.

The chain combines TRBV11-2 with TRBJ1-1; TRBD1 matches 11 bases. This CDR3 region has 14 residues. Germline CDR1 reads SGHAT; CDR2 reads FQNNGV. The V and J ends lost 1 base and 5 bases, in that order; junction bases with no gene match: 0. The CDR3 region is CASSLGDRGTEAFF. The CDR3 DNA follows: TGTGCCAGCAGCTTAGGGGACAGGGGGACTGAAGCTTTCTTT.

The CDR3 DNA follows: TGTGCCAGCAGTTTCCCCTCGACTAGCGGGCCTAGCACAGATACGCAGTATTTT. Encoded protein: CASSFPSTSGPSTDTQYF. This chain uses TRBV6-2 or TRBV6-3 with TRBJ2-3; 10 nucleotides line up with TRBD2. Germline CDR1 reads MNHEY; CDR2 reads SVGEGT. Trimming removed 4 bases from V and 0 bases from J; junction bases left unmatched: 10. CDR3 length: 18 residues.